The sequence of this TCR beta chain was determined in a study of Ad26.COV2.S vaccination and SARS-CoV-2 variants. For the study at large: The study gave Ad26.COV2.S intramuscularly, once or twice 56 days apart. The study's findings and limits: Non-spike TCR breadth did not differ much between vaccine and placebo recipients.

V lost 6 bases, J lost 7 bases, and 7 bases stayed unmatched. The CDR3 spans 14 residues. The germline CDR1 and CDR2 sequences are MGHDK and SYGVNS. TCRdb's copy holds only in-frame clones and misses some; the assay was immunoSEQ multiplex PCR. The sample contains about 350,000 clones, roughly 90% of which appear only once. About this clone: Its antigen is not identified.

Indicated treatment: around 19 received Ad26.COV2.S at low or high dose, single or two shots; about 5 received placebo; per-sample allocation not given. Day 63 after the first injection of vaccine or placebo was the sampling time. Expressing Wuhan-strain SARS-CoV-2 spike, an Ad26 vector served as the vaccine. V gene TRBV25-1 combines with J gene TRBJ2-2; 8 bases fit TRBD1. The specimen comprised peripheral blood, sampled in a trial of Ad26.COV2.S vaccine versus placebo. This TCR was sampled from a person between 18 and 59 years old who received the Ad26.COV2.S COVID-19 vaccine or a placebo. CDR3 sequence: CASRPQGAGGELFF. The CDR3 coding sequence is TGTGCCAGCAGACCCCAGGGGGCGGGCGGGGAGCTGTTTTTT.